A selection of T cell receptor beta chains follows, all from one sample in a study of T-cell memory formation after mild COVID-19. TCRdb ran MiXCR on the 5' RACE reads and lists one entry per CDR3 protein. The sample consists of some 160,000 distinct CDR3 sequences, over 10% of them appearing once. The source material was PBMCs or a T cell subset sorted from them (not recorded which). All receptors come from a young man who had mild COVID-19 (a few samples of this study predate the infection). Cell type and time point are not known. CDR3s include the opening cysteine and the closing phenylalanine or tryptophan. D genes are given only for firm matches. Part of the rows lack a size; the others show once, few, many or a class for expanded clones.

d_call	v_call	clone_size	j_call	cdr3_aa	cdr3_nt
TRBD1	TRBV3-1	-	TRBJ2-2	CASKGGLHVGELFF	TGTGCCAGCAAAGGGGGCCTACATGTCGGGGAGCTGTTTTTT
TRBD2	TRBV7-3	many	TRBJ2-1	CASSKLAGEQFF	TGTGCCAGCAGCAAACTAGCGGGCGAGCAGTTCTTC
-	TRBV10-3	few	TRBJ2-7	CAIISSSYEQYF	TGTGCCATCATCAGTAGCTCCTACGAGCAGTACTTC
-	TRBV12-3/TRBV12-4	few	TRBJ1-1	CASSNPPTEAFF	TGTGCCAGCAGTAATCCCCCTACTGAAGCTTTCTTT
-	TRBV4-3	few	TRBJ1-1	CASSPFMPGNTEAFF	TGCGCCAGCAGCCCTTTCATGCCGGGGAACACTGAAGCTTTCTTT
TRBD2	TRBV7-9	many	TRBJ2-7	CASSHPGGALYEQYF	TGTGCCAGCAGCCACCCCGGGGGGGCCCTTTACGAGCAGTACTTC
TRBD2	TRBV12-3/TRBV12-4	many	TRBJ2-1	CASSPSGGGTRFF	TGTGCCAGCAGTCCTAGCGGGGGAGGGACTCGGTTCTTC
TRBD2	TRBV5-1	many	TRBJ2-3	CASSFYGGADTQYF	TGCGCCAGCAGCTTTTACGGGGGGGCAGATACGCAGTATTTT
-	TRBV7-2	few	TRBJ2-5	CASSPTEGGGGWETQYF	TGTGCCAGCAGCCCCACCGAAGGAGGGGGCGGATGGGAGACCCAGTACTTC
-	TRBV7-9	-	TRBJ1-1	CASSSRSGRAFF	TGTGCCAGCAGCTCCCGCTCCGGTCGAGCTTTCTTT
-	TRBV12-3/TRBV12-4	-	TRBJ1-1	CASSLLGAAPNTEAFF	TGTGCCAGCAGTTTATTGGGCGCGGCCCCAAACACTGAAGCTTTCTTT
-	TRBV10-3	many	TRBJ2-5	CAISEVEQGKKTQYF	TGTGCCATCAGTGAGGTTGAGCAGGGAAAAAAGACCCAGTACTTC
-	TRBV10-2	few	TRBJ2-7	CASSWNLDSSGEQYF	TGCGCCAGCAGCTGGAACTTGGACAGCTCGGGCGAGCAGTACTTC
-	TRBV6-1	-	TRBJ2-5	CASSESAAQETQYF	TGTGCCAGCAGTGAATCGGCAGCTCAAGAGACCCAGTACTTC
-	TRBV7-2	few	TRBJ1-5	CASSLEGQGRQPQHF	TGTGCCAGCAGCTTGGAGGGGCAAGGCCGACAGCCCCAGCATTTT
-	TRBV5-1	few	TRBJ1-1	CASTVDGARTNTEAFF	TGCGCCAGCACCGTAGACGGAGCAAGGACGAACACTGAAGCTTTCTTT
-	TRBV30	few	TRBJ1-4	CAWSVTVNEKLFF	TGTGCCTGGAGTGTGACAGTAAATGAAAAACTGTTTTTT
-	TRBV15	few	TRBJ2-1	CATSRDQTQGYNEQFF	TGTGCCACCAGCAGAGATCAGACTCAGGGATACAATGAGCAGTTCTTC
-	TRBV24-1	many	TRBJ1-6	CATSEGKHWESPLHF	TGTGCCACCAGTGAAGGCAAACACTGGGAGTCACCCCTCCACTTT
-	TRBV12-3/TRBV12-4	-	TRBJ1-4	CASSFLPPRVAEKLFF	TGTGCCAGCAGTTTTCTCCCCCCCCGAGTGGCTGAAAAACTGTTTTTT
-	TRBV6-1	-	TRBJ1-3	CASSPRVTRGNTIYF	TGTGCCAGCAGTCCTCGAGTCACGAGGGGAAACACCATATATTTT
-	TRBV4-1	-	TRBJ1-2	CASSPPGRARANYGYTF	TGCGCCAGCAGCCCCCCAGGAAGGGCGAGAGCTAACTATGGCTACACCTTC
-	TRBV27	few	TRBJ1-4	CASSYSPRGVEKLFF	TGTGCCAGCTCCTACTCCCCGAGGGGGGTTGAAAAACTGTTTTTT
-	TRBV24-1	many	TRBJ2-1	CATSDSPSLWTQFF	TGTGCCACCAGTGATTCCCCGAGTTTATGGACGCAGTTCTTC
-	TRBV20-1	-	TRBJ1-4	CSAAEGEVEKLFF	TGCAGTGCTGCGGAGGGGGAGGTGGAAAAACTGTTTTTT
TRBD1	TRBV7-2	few	TRBJ2-7	CASTSRQGPYEQYF	TGTGCCAGCACCTCCCGACAGGGGCCGTACGAGCAGTACTTC
-	TRBV4-3	many	TRBJ2-1	CASSPQNTGHQFF	TGCGCCAGCAGCCCGCAAAATACAGGACATCAGTTCTTC
TRBD1	TRBV7-8	-	TRBJ1-5	CASSPGTGASSDQPQHF	TGTGCCAGCAGCCCCGGGACAGGGGCTAGTTCGGATCAGCCCCAGCATTTT
-	TRBV10-3	many	TRBJ1-1	CAIGTAARRGTEAFF	TGTGCCATAGGGACGGCCGCCCGGCGGGGCACTGAAGCTTTCTTT
-	TRBV12-3/TRBV12-4	-	TRBJ1-1	CASTTMSTEAFF	TGTGCCAGCACCACCATGAGCACTGAAGCTTTCTTT
-	TRBV7-2	many	TRBJ2-1	CASSSTGLEQFF	TGTGCCAGCAGCTCTACGGGGTTGGAGCAGTTCTTC